This T cell receptor beta chain was found in a study of regulatory T cells in long-lasting Graves disease. Described time point: newly diagnosed GD, antithyroid drugs for less than 3 months. Extracted PBMC RNA gave rise to the TCR library. This clonotype was detected many times. Arm-PCR of CDR3 regions and iRepertoire HTBI primers were used to build TCR beta libraries. TCRdb redid the calling of the multiplex PCR reads with MiXCR, one entry per CDR3 protein. Seen here are fewer than 550,000 distinct CDR3 sequences, more than 15% observed once, and the top ten hold around a quarter. V trimming: 5 bases; J trimming: 0 bases; junction bases outside the gene matches: 1. The CDR3 is made up of 14 amino acids. The data were also submitted as part of a second study, on T cells in Graves' hyperthyroidism and ophthalmopathy.

The sequenced sample was peripheral blood mononuclear cells (PBMCs), obtained at new diagnosis, from a patient treated with antithyroid drugs. This sequence originates from a middle-aged woman with Graves disease. V is TRBV12-3 or TRBV12-4 and J is TRBJ1-5, with 7 bases identical to TRBD1. In DNA, the CDR3 is TGTGCCAGCAGTGGGACAGATAGCAATCAGCCCCAGCATTTT. Protein sequence: CASSGTDSNQPQHF.